This TCR beta chain comes out of a study of blood T cell repertoires in COVID-19. Germline CDR1 KGHSH, CDR2 LQKENI. J lost 0 bases, V lost 0 bases, and 4 bases had no gene match. CDR3 length equals 17 residues. The assay was immunoSEQ multiplex PCR, and TCRdb's table has in-frame clones only and misses some. Of about 140,000 clones in the sample, just over 85% were seen once. What was sequenced was peripheral blood. The chain joins TRBV18 to TRBJ2-2; 7 positions match TRBD1. The clonotype was recovered from an older woman with acute or convalescent COVID-19. The CDR3 nucleotides are TGTGCCAGCTCACCACCGAGGGGGCAATCGAACACCGGGGAGCTGTTTTTT. Amino acids: CASSPPRGQSNTGELFF.